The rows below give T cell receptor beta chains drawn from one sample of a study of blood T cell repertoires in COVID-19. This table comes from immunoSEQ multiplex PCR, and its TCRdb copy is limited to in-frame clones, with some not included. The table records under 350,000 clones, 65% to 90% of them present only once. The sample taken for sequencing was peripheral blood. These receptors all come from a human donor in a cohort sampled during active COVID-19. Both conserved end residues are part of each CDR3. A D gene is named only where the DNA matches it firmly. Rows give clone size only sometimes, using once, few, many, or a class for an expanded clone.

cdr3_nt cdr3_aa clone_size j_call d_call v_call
TGTGCCAGTACCCCCGACAGTCCCTTTATGGGCAATCAGCCCCAGCATTTT CASTPDSPFMGNQPQHF once TRBJ1-5 NA TRBV19
TGTGCCAGCAGCCAAGATTGGACAGGGACCCTCCCGGACACCGGGGAGCTGTTTTTT CASSQDWTGTLPDTGELFF few TRBJ2-2 TRBD1 TRBV3-1/TRBV3-2
TGTGCCAGCAGCCAAGATCTTAATGAGCAGTTCTTC CASSQDLNEQFF NA TRBJ2-1 NA TRBV3-1/TRBV3-2
TGTGCCAGCAGTGACTCAGGGGGCCGGGGCAATGAGCAGTTCTTC CASSDSGGRGNEQFF NA TRBJ2-1 TRBD1 TRBV6-4
TGTGCCAGCAGCTTCCCCATGAACACTGAAGCTTTCTTT CASSFPMNTEAFF NA TRBJ1-1 NA TRBV7-9
TGCGCCAGCAGCCCGGGAAATAACTATGGCTACACCTTC CASSPGNNYGYTF NA TRBJ1-2 NA TRBV5-1
TGTGCCAGCAGCCAAGATGTAGCGGGGGGCTACAATGAGCAGTTCTTC CASSQDVAGGYNEQFF NA TRBJ2-1 TRBD2 TRBV4-2
TGTGCCAGCAGCTTTACCTACGAGCAGTACTTC CASSFTYEQYF NA TRBJ2-7 NA TRBV5-5
TGTGCCAGCAGTTCACTGGGGGGCTCCTACAATGAGCAGTTCTTC CASSSLGGSYNEQFF NA TRBJ2-1 NA TRBV6-5
TGTGCCAGCTGGAGATTTGGGGCCAACGTCCTGACTTTC CASWRFGANVLTF NA TRBJ2-6 NA TRBV6-5
TGTGCCAGCTCACCTTTCAGCGGATACACAGATACGCAGTATTTT CASSPFSGYTDTQYF NA TRBJ2-3 NA TRBV18
TGTGCCAGCAGTGGAGTAGCGGGGGTCACCACAGATACGCAGTATTTT CASSGVAGVTTDTQYF many TRBJ2-3 TRBD2 TRBV6-4
TGTGCCAGCAGCCCCGTAACAGGGGCCGACACTGAAGCTTTCTTT CASSPVTGADTEAFF NA TRBJ1-1 TRBD1 TRBV3-1/TRBV3-2
TGTGCCAGTAGCGATGACAGGGGGGTGACTGAAGCTTTCTTT CASSDDRGVTEAFF NA TRBJ1-1 TRBD1 TRBV19
TGTGCCAGCAGTTGGGCGGGGGCACTGGAATCACCCCTCCACTTT CASSWAGALESPLHF NA TRBJ1-6 NA TRBV6-5
TGCGCCAGCCAACAGGATGGAGCCACTGAAGCTTTCTTT CASQQDGATEAFF once TRBJ1-1 NA TRBV5-1
TGTGCCAGCAGCCGACTTACCGGGGGGCAAATCCCTATCAACTATGGCTACACCTTC CASSRLTGGQIPINYGYTF NA TRBJ1-2 NA TRBV11-2
TGTGCCAGCTCTACAGGATTTAATTCACCCCTCCACTTT CASSTGFNSPLHF NA TRBJ1-6 NA TRBV2
TGTGCCAGCAGCCAAGGAAACACCATATATTTT CASSQGNTIYF NA TRBJ1-3 NA TRBV5-6
TGTGCCAGCTCACCACCTTCGGGGAAAGAGACCCAGTACTTC CASSPPSGKETQYF NA TRBJ2-5 NA TRBV18
TGCGCCAGCGTCGATTCCGGGACAGGGGGCGACGAGCAGTACTTC CASVDSGTGGDEQYF NA TRBJ2-7 TRBD1 TRBV10-2
TGCGCCAGCAGTGGCCCTAGCGGGGTTGATACGCAGTATTTT CASSGPSGVDTQYF NA TRBJ2-3 TRBD2 TRBV10-2
TGTGCCTGGAGTGTACTCCGCGGGGGTAATACAGATACGCAGTATTTT CAWSVLRGGNTDTQYF NA TRBJ2-3 TRBD2 TRBV30
TGTGCCAGCTCACTACACAGGGGCTTGAACACTGAAGCTTTCTTT CASSLHRGLNTEAFF NA TRBJ1-1 TRBD1 TRBV18
TGCGCCAGCAGCCCTCAAGCGGGTCCGTTCAATCAGCCCCAGCATTTT CASSPQAGPFNQPQHF once TRBJ1-5 NA TRBV4-1
TGTGCCAGCAGTTCGAAGATGGGAGCTGGGACAGGGGACCCCCTTTTCTTT CASSSKMGAGTGDPLFF NA TRBJ1-1 TRBD1 TRBV2
TGCAGCGTCCTCCAAACAGGGGACCATGGCTACACCTTC CSVLQTGDHGYTF NA TRBJ1-2 TRBD1 TRBV29-1
TGTGCCAGTAGTATAGGGCAGATGAACACTGAAGCTTTCTTT CASSIGQMNTEAFF NA TRBJ1-1 NA TRBV19
TGTGCCAGCAGTTATAACAGGGGCTCTGGGGCCAACGTCCTGACTTTC CASSYNRGSGANVLTF NA TRBJ2-6 TRBD1 TRBV5-6
TGCAGTGCTAGTCTGTCGGGAGTTCCCGAGAGTGGCTACACCTTC CSASLSGVPESGYTF NA TRBJ1-2 NA TRBV20-1
TGTGCCAGCAGCACCCGGGACAGGCAGAACTATGGCTACACCTTC CASSTRDRQNYGYTF NA TRBJ1-2 TRBD1 TRBV7-8
TGTGCCAGCAGCCACATTCCGGAGACCACCGGGGAGCTGTTTTTT CASSHIPETTGELFF NA TRBJ2-2 NA TRBV7-9
TGTGCCAGCCAGGGGCCCCGTGGCACCATATATTTT CASQGPRGTIYF NA TRBJ1-3 NA TRBV12-3/TRBV12-4
TGTGCCAGCAGTTCGTGGACAGGCCCCTCCATGAACACTGAAGCTTTCTTT CASSSWTGPSMNTEAFF NA TRBJ1-1 TRBD1 TRBV27
TGTGCCAGCTACCGGGACAGAGACTACGAGCAGTACTTC CASYRDRDYEQYF NA TRBJ2-7 TRBD1 TRBV5-8
TGTGCCAGCAGCCGCGGGACAGGGGGCCAGAACATTCAGTACTTC CASSRGTGGQNIQYF NA TRBJ2-4 TRBD1 TRBV3-1/TRBV3-2
TGTGCCAGCAGCTCCTCCGACAGGAACACTGAAGCTTTCTTT CASSSSDRNTEAFF NA TRBJ1-1 NA TRBV7-2
TGTGCCAGCAGTGCCCAGGGGGCTACGAGTACCGGGGAGCTGTTTTTT CASSAQGATSTGELFF NA TRBJ2-2 TRBD1 TRBV6-1
TGTGCCAGCAGGGGGACTTCGAACACCGGGGAGCTGTTTTTT CASRGTSNTGELFF NA TRBJ2-2 NA TRBV14
TGTGCCAGCAGTGAATTCCCATCCAGCTCCTACGAGCAGTACTTC CASSEFPSSSYEQYF NA TRBJ2-7 NA TRBV6-1
TGTGCCAGCAGCTTGTACGGACTAGCGGGGGGACTAGAGCAGTACTTC CASSLYGLAGGLEQYF once TRBJ2-7 TRBD2 TRBV5-6
TGTGCCAGCAGCCCCCGGGGCGGGTTAGGGACTAGCGGGGGGACTAGCACAGATACGCAGTATTTT CASSPRGGLGTSGGTSTDTQYF NA TRBJ2-3 TRBD2 TRBV9
TGCGCCAGCAGTGAGTCGAAACTAGCGTCCGAAGATACGCAGTATTTT CASSESKLASEDTQYF NA TRBJ2-3 TRBD2 TRBV10-2
TGTGCCAGCAGCGAGACAGCAAAGAACACTGAAGCTTTCTTT CASSETAKNTEAFF NA TRBJ1-1 NA TRBV7-9
TGTGCCAGCAGTGAATACACGGACTATGGCTACACCTTC CASSEYTDYGYTF NA TRBJ1-2 NA TRBV25-1
TGTGCCACCAGTGATTTGCCCGGGGCCTACAATGAGCAGTTCTTC CATSDLPGAYNEQFF NA TRBJ2-1 NA TRBV24-1
TGCGCCAGCAGTGAGGACTGGAGCTCCTACGAGCAGTACTTC CASSEDWSSYEQYF NA TRBJ2-7 NA TRBV10-1
TGTGCCAGCAGCCGTGAGTCCGGGACTGAAGCTTTCTTT CASSRESGTEAFF NA TRBJ1-1 NA TRBV6-5
TGTGCCACCAGTGACCCAGGGGGCTACGAGCAGTACTTC CATSDPGGYEQYF NA TRBJ2-7 TRBD1 TRBV24-1
TGTGCCAGCCTCGGGGTAGAGTATGGCTACACCTTC CASLGVEYGYTF NA TRBJ1-2 NA TRBV2